The 18 T cell receptor beta chains reported below all come from one sample, sequenced in a study of cytomegalovirus exposure and HLA in healthy donors. With 60 Vbeta and 13 Jbeta primers, the PCR was carried out. The table came from immunoSEQ multiplex PCR; TCRdb's copy has only in-frame clones and leaves some out. The sample records around 120,000 clones, roughly 80% being singletons. What was sequenced was PBMCs. The receptor set was obtained from a male donor in good health and CMV-seronegative.

This chain joins TRBV27 and TRBJ1-4, with D possibly matching TRBD1 (6 bases). The CDR3 is 16 amino acids. V dropped 3 bases and J dropped 8 bases, with 19 bases sitting between them. CDR1 and CDR2 from the germline V gene are MNHEY and SMNVEV (reference sequence). The CDR3 reads CASSFFPTRGEEKLFF. The CDR3 bases are TGTGCCAGCAGTTTCTTCCCCACCAGGGGTGAAGAAAAACTGTTTTTT.

A note on this clone: One end of the junction is discordant with germline, which a read error may explain. The V call is TRBV9, the J call TRBJ1-2, with D hard to call. The CDR3 runs 9 residues. CDR1 is SGDLS and CDR2 is YYNGEE in the germline V gene. The CDR3 sequence is CASSEGGDF. As DNA, the CDR3 is TGTGCCAGCAGCGAGGGCGGGGACTTC.

V is TRBV28 and J is TRBJ2-7; D is possibly TRBD2 (6 bases). V was cut by 7 bases and J by 8 bases, with 15 bases left in between. Germline V gene lookup returns CDR1 MDHEN and CDR2 SYDVKM. This CDR3 is built from 12 residues. CDR3 protein: CASTGGDAKQYF. Written as DNA, the CDR3 is TGTGCCAGCACCGGCGGGGACGCCAAGCAGTACTTC.

The rearrangement joins TRBV10-3 to TRBJ1-2; D is possibly TRBD1 (6 bases). V lost 10 bases, J lost 2 bases, and 23 bases lay in between. The CDR3 sequence is 16 residues long. Germline values: CDR1 ENHRY, CDR2 SYGVKD. CDR3 protein: CATSDRNLKPNYGYTF. CDR3 bases: TGTGCCACTTCCGACAGGAACTTAAAACCCAACTATGGCTACACCTTC.

Remarks on this clone: At one end, the junction sequence differs from germline, possibly due to a read error. The rearrangement joins TRBV7-9 to TRBJ2-2; D call uncertain. CDR1 is SEHNR and CDR2 is FQNEAQ in the germline V gene (reference sequence). This CDR3 has 12 residues. The CDR3 DNA reads TGTTCCAGATCGGGTAACACCGGGGAGCTGTTTTTT. It codes for CSRSGNTGELFF.

V gene TRBV6-4 combines with J gene TRBJ2-6, with 7 bases that match TRBD2. Germline-derived CDR1 and CDR2 are MRHNA and SNTAGT. CDR3 size: 18 residues. After removal of 3 bases from V and 0 bases from J, the junction contained 8 bases not matched to a gene. The CDR3 region has the DNA TGTGCCAGCAGTGATGCTGGCGGGAGCTCCTCTGGGGCCAACGTCCTGACTTTC. It specifies CASSDAGGSSSGANVLTF.

This clone showed up just a few times. V usage is TRBV30 and J usage is TRBJ1-2; no clear D. The CDR3 loop spans 11 amino acids. The V end lost 2 bases, the J end lost 2 bases, and 3 bases lay between the germline ends. In germline, CDR1 is GTSNPN, CDR2 SVGIG (reference sequence). DNA for the CDR3: TGTGCCTGGAGTCAGAACTATGGCTACACCTTC. It is translated as CAWSQNYGYTF.

The chain combines TRBV4-2 with TRBJ2-5, with 10 bases matching TRBD2. Germline V gives CDR1 LGHNA, CDR2 YNFKEQ. The CDR3 covers 18 residues. V shed 1 base and J 2 bases; nucleotides not matched to a gene: 10. DNA of the CDR3: TGTGCCAGCAGCCAAGGAACTAGCGGGATCCCCTCTCAAGAGACCCAGTACTTC. Translating gives CASSQGTSGIPSQETQYF.

The chain recombines TRBV5-4 with TRBJ2-7; TRBD1 or TRBD2 may be the D gene (6 bases each). The CDR3 contains 15 residues. With 4 bases removed from V and 0 bases from J, the gap between germline ends came to 14 bases. Germline V gives CDR1 SGHNT, CDR2 YYREEE (reference sequence). The CDR3 bases are TGTGCCAGCAGCCTGGGGGGCGCGAGCTCCTACGAGCAGTACTTC. Its translation: CASSLGGASSYEQYF.

This chain uses TRBV5-5 with TRBJ2-7; D perhaps matches TRBD1 (5 bases). V was cut by 2 bases and J by 0 bases, with 12 bases left in between. This CDR3 comprises 15 residues. Germline lookup yields CDR1 SGHKS and CDR2 YYEKEE (reference sequence). The CDR3 bases are TGTGCCAGCAGCTTACAGGCACGAAGCTCCTACGAGCAGTACTTC. This encodes CASSLQARSSYEQYF. Variable domain in full (rest from reference TRBV5-5 and TRBJ2-7): DAGVTQSPTHLIKTRGQQVTLRCSPISGHKSVSWYQQVLGQGPQFIFQYYEKEERGRGNFPDRFSARQFPNYSSELNVNALLLGDSALYLCASSLQARSSYEQYFGPGTRLTVT.

The V gene is TRBV30, the J gene TRBJ2-1; D is ambiguous. CDR1 and CDR2 (germline): GTSNPN, SVGIG (reference sequence). Trimming cost V 0 bases and J 2 bases, with 5 bases left between them. This CDR3 spans 13 amino acids. DNA of the CDR3: TGTGCCTGGAGTGTGGCCGCCTACAATGAGCAGTTCTTC. This gives the protein CAWSVAAYNEQFF.

V and J are TRBV7-3 and TRBJ2-7; D may be TRBD1 (5 bases). Germline CDR1 SGHTA, CDR2 FQGTGA. The CDR3 runs to 15 residues. V lost 5 bases and J lost 2, with 16 bases in between. CDR3 DNA: TGTGCCAGCAGCCTCGCCCCCAAGGGGACCTACGAGCAGTACTTC. This sequence encodes CASSLAPKGTYEQYF.

The J gene is TRBJ1-2, the V gene TRBV13, with 12 nucleotides matching TRBD1. The CDR3 has 14 residues. Germline lookup yields CDR1 PRHDT and CDR2 FYEKMQ (reference sequence). V dropped 5 bases and J dropped 7; count of bases not matched to a gene: 5. DNA for the CDR3: TGTGCCAGCAGCCCAGGGACAGGGGGCCGTGGCTACACCTTC. Translated, it gives CASSPGTGGRGYTF. The full variable domain, its missing parts supplied by reference TRBV13 and TRBJ1-2, is AAGVIQSPRHLIKEKRETATLKCYPIPRHDTVYWYQQGPGQDPQFLISFYEKMQSDKGSIPDRFSAQQFSDYHSELNMSSLELGDSALYFCASSPGTGGRGYTFGSGTRLTVV.

As regards this clone: Distinct nucleotide sequences in the sample also encode this CDR3. This chain uses TRBV6-1 with TRBJ2-1; TRBD1 agrees at 8 bases. CDR1 and CDR2 from the germline V gene are MNHNS and SASEGT. The CDR3 contains 13 residues. V lost 10 bases, J lost 6 bases, and 8 bases stayed unmatched. In DNA, the CDR3 is TGTGCCACAACCGGGACAGGACTCAATGAGCAGTTCTTC. Translation gives CATTGTGLNEQFF.

The CDR3 reads CASSLTGANEKLFF. CDR3 bases: TGCGCCAGCAGCTTGACAGGGGCTAATGAAAAACTGTTTTTT. This chain joins TRBV5-1 and TRBJ1-4, with TRBD1 matching over 7 bases. Per germline, CDR1 SGHRS and CDR2 YFSETQ. This CDR3 spans 14 amino acids. Unmatched junction bases numbered 0, after V lost 1 base and J lost 3 bases.

The rearrangement joins TRBV9 to TRBJ1-2; no firm D call. This CDR3 spans 15 amino acids. V lost 4 bases, J lost 4 bases, and 17 bases lay in between. The germline V gene has CDR1 SGDLS and CDR2 YYNGEE. CDR3 in amino acids: CASSPRVERIYGYTF. The CDR3 DNA reads TGTGCCAGCAGCCCTCGGGTGGAGCGAATCTATGGCTACACCTTC.

The chain links TRBV5-1 to TRBJ2-1; TRBD2 matches at 12 bases. Germline V lookup: CDR1 SGHRS, CDR2 YFSETQ. This CDR3 has 18 amino acids. V was clipped by 1 base and J by 2 bases; unmatched bases: 7. CDR3 bases: TGCGCCAGCAGCTTGATTCCTAGCGGGGGGGCCCCCTACAATGAGCAGTTCTTC. It specifies CASSLIPSGGAPYNEQFF.

To note about this clone: Different DNA sequences within this sample yield the same CDR3. The V call is TRBV5-1, the J call TRBJ2-2; 8 nucleotides align to TRBD1. CDR3 length equals 15 residues. V gave up 0 bases and J gave up 4 bases; unmatched junction bases: 2. Per germline, CDR1 SGHRS and CDR2 YFSETQ. CDR3 loop: CASSLGDRGTGELFF. In DNA form, the CDR3 reads TGCGCCAGCAGCTTGGGAGACAGGGGCACCGGGGAGCTGTTTTTT. The full variable domain, in which reference TRBV5-1 and TRBJ2-2 provide the parts outside the CDR3, is KAGVTQTPRYLIKTRGQQVTLSCSPISGHRSVSWYQQTPGQGLQFLFEYFSETQRNKGNFPGRFSGRQFSNSRSEMNVSTLELGDSALYLCASSLGDRGTGELFFGEGSRLTVL.